The TCR beta chain described here comes from a study of blood T cell repertoires in COVID-19. CDR1 and CDR2 from the germline V gene are WSHSY and SAAADI. This CDR3 comprises 13 residues. Deletions cut 8 bases from V and 6 bases from J, with 14 bases between. Produced via immunoSEQ multiplex PCR; TCRdb's table is partial and in-frame only. Of around 150,000 clones listed, around 82% are singletons. The rearrangement links TRBV10-2 to TRBJ2-1, with D uncertain. Sequencing used peripheral blood. The TCR was taken from a woman aged 40 to 50 with COVID-19, enrolled during active disease. CDR3 bases: TGCGCCAGCCAGAACATAGCCCCCAATGAGCAGTTCTTC. As protein: CASQNIAPNEQFF.